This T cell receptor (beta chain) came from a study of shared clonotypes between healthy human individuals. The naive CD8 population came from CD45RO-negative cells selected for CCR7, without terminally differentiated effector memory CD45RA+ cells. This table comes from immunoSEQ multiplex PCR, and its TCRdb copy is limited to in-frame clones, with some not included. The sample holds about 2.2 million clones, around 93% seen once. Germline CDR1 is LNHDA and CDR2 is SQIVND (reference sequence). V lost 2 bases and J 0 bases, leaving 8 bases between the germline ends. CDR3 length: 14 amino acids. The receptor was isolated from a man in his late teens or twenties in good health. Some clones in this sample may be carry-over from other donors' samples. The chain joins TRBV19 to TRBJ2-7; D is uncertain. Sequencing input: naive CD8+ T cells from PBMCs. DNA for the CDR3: TGTGCCAGTAGTATAAACGGTCTCTCCTACGAGCAGTACTTC. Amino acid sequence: CASSINGLSYEQYF. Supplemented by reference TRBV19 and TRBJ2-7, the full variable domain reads DGGITQSPKYLFRKEGQNVTLSCEQNLNHDAMYWYRQDPGQGLRLIYYSQIVNDFQKGDIAEGYSVSREKKESFPLTVTSAQKNPTAFYLCASSINGLSYEQYFGPGTRLTVT.